The TCR beta chain described here comes from a study of T cells in Graves' hyperthyroidism and ophthalmopathy. Uncontrolled infection, other autoimmune disease, pregnancy or lactation disqualified patients from enrolment. Source material for PBMCs was 10 ml fresh peripheral blood. This clonotype has ten or more counts. There are 13 residues in the CDR3. Trimming took 6 bases from V and 6 from J; bases not matched to a gene: 7. Amplified TCR beta CDR3 regions came from RNA transcripts. TCR CDR3 regions were first amplified by RT-PCR with HTBI primers. TCRdb recomputed calls from the multiplex PCR reads with MiXCR, one row per CDR3 protein. The repertoire consists of 490,000 or so distinct CDR3 sequences, with 20% occurring once and the leading ten covering 47%.

V is TRBV12-3 or TRBV12-4 and J is TRBJ1-2; 7 positions agree with TRBD1. This TCR was recovered from a man in his forties or fifties with Graves' ophthalmopathy. The sequenced material came from blood. CDR3: CASRPRQGDGYTF. CDR3 nucleotides: TGTGCCAGCAGACCACGACAGGGAGATGGCTACACCTTC.